Detailed here is one T cell receptor beta chain. The antigen it recognizes is unknown. No base-level quality is on record; no much larger clone is a single base apart. The data belong to a study of T-cell reconstitution after alpha-beta-depleted transplantation in children listed by TCRdb under 2016. Concerning the study at large: The study quantitatively tracked T-cell immune reconstitution after TCRalphabeta/CD19-depleted allogeneic hematopoietic cell transplantation in children using TCR repertoire profiling.

According to the study, the label for this sample's treatment or condition signals: allogeneic hematopoietic cell transplantation with graft depleted of TCRalphabeta T cells and CD19 B cells. The transplant recipients were children given TCRalphabeta/CD19-depleted allogeneic hematopoietic cell grafts. The full study reports these points: In some patients, the high TCRbeta diversity seen at day 60 was put down to recipient T cells and intrathymic progenitors that had survived conditioning. The apparently early alphabetaT-cell count recovery about two months after transplant was reportedly dependent on only several hundred rapidly expanded clones derived from non-depleted graft cells. Over subsequent months, a decline in hyperexpanded clone frequencies was noted, and after one year, T-cell counts and TCRbeta diversity were mostly ascribed to newly produced T cells.

Library preparation employed PCR. Sequencing took place on an Illumina HiSeq 2500. Molecular barcoding was employed in the preparation of TCR libraries, with unique molecular identifiers being used to normalize TCRbeta repertoire quantification. TCRdb reprocessing: public reads trimmed at Q25 with fastp, clones called with MiXCR, in-frame beta chains kept. When rows share a CDR3 protein, they turn into one entry using the most common DNA and genes. The sample contains 500,000 to 750,000 distinct CDR3 sequences, 13% of them found a single time. About 2.2% of the sample lies in the top ten. The CDR3 contains 15 residues, cysteine and phenylalanine counted. Only the CDR3 portion is preserved as DNA: 45 bases, with reading frame beginning at the first base. Reading the germline V gene gives CDR1 SGHRS and CDR2 YFSETQ. V loses 4 bases, J loses 3 bases, and the germline ends lie 16 bases apart.

The specimen comprised PBMCs, mostly from graft donor cells, sampled 360 days after TCRalphabeta/CD19-depleted stem cell transplant. The clonotype originates from a male patient between 5 and 17 years old who had a stem cell transplant for acute myeloid leukemia, so the T cells may come from the graft donor. The chain was built from TRBV5-1 and TRBJ1-1, and perhaps TRBD1 as D gene, on 5 matching bases. At the DNA level, the sequence is TGCGCCAGCAGCGACGGGACTCCAGCCGACACTGAAGCTTTCTTT. It specifies CASSDGTPADTEAFF.